These 23 T cell receptor beta chains were sequenced from one sample in a study of tissue T cells after allogeneic stem cell transplantation. Assay: immunoSEQ multiplex PCR; the TCRdb copy retains only in-frame clones and omits some. The sample lists around 25,000 clones; 91% were seen once. Sequenced here: blood, sampled before transplantation. The receptors shown here come from a male donor aged 60 or over who later had graft-versus-host disease after an allogeneic stem cell transplant.

The gene calls are TRBV20-1 and TRBJ2-2; TRBD2 agrees at 7 bases. The V gene's germline CDR1 is DFQATT and CDR2 SNEGSKA (reference sequence). CDR3 length: 16 amino acids. V lost 3 bases to trimming and J lost 3 bases; unmatched junction nucleotides: 10. In nucleotides, the CDR3 is TGCAGTGCTAGTGGTGCCGGGACTACCTACACCGGGGAGCTGTTTTTT. Residues: CSASGAGTTYTGELFF.

The chain links TRBV28 to TRBJ2-1; D gene uncertain. The V gene lost 2 bases and the J gene lost 8 bases, with 7 bases spanning the gap. The CDR3 consists of 12 residues. Looked up from germline, CDR1 is MDHEN and CDR2 is SYDVKM. The CDR3 DNA sequence: TGTGCCAGCAGTTTAGGGATCTATGAGCAGTTCTTC. Protein product: CASSLGIYEQFF.

This chain uses TRBV6-6 with TRBJ2-7, with 7 nucleotides matching TRBD1. The CDR3 length is 15 residues. V gave up 7 bases and J gave up 3 bases; unmatched junction bases: 12. The germline V gene has CDR1 MNHNY and CDR2 SVGAGI (reference sequence). The CDR3 DNA follows: TGTGCCAGCACCAAAGGGGGCCGAGAGAGCTACGAGCAGTACTTC. Amino acid sequence: CASTKGGRESYEQYF.

This chain links TRBV18 with TRBJ1-2; 11 nucleotides align to TRBD1. J gave up 8 bases and V 3 bases, and 5 bases lay outside the gene matches. The CDR3 covers 14 residues. From germline, CDR1 is KGHSH and CDR2 LQKENI. The CDR3 DNA follows: TGTGCCAGCTCACCCGGACAGGGGGCGCGAGGCTACACCTTC. Translation gives CASSPGQGARGYTF. Full variable domain (remainder filled in from reference TRBV18 and TRBJ1-2): NAGVMQNPRHLVRRRGQEARLRCSPMKGHSHVYWYRQLPEEGLKFMVYLQKENIIDESGMPKERFSAEFPKEGPSILRIQQVVRGDSAAYFCASSPGQGARGYTFGSGTRLTVV.

This clone was found once. V usage is TRBV30 and J usage is TRBJ2-3; TRBD2 matches 12 bases. With V trimmed by 4 bases and J by 5 bases, 7 bases remained unmatched. This CDR3 comprises 15 residues. Germline CDR1 reads GTSNPN; CDR2 reads SVGIG (reference sequence). The CDR3 here is CAWTPPGLAGDTQYF. The CDR3 region has the DNA TGTGCCTGGACACCCCCGGGACTAGCGGGAGATACGCAGTATTTT.

This clone was detected only once. The rearrangement joins TRBV10-2 to TRBJ2-3; the D is unclear. The CDR3 has 12 amino acids. The germline gives CDR1 WSHSY, CDR2 SAAADI. With 0 bases removed from V and 6 bases from J, the gap between germline ends came to 4 bases. In DNA, the CDR3 is TGCGCCAGCAGTGAGTCGAGTGATACGCAGTATTTT. It specifies CASSESSDTQYF.

This chain links TRBV4-1 with TRBJ2-1; D unclear. The CDR3 is 16 amino acids. With 0 bases removed from V and 6 bases from J, the gap between germline ends came to 15 bases. Germline CDR1 is MGHRA and CDR2 is YSYEKL. In nucleotides, the CDR3 is TGCGCCAGCAGCCAAGATCTATCCCCGGTTCGCAATGAGCAGTTCTTC. Amino acid sequence: CASSQDLSPVRNEQFF.

CDR3 loop: CSASGGTGGLGEQFF. In nucleotides, the CDR3 is TGCAGTGCCAGTGGCGGGACAGGAGGATTGGGTGAGCAGTTCTTC. The chain links TRBV20-1 to TRBJ2-1; 8 bases map to TRBD1. The CDR3 is 15 amino acids. V lost 6 bases and J lost 9; bases outside the gene matches: 16. CDR1 is DFQATT, CDR2 SNEGSKA, per germline (reference sequence).

This rearrangement joins TRBV29-1 to TRBJ2-1; D remains unclear. This CDR3 contains 17 residues. Trimming removed 4 bases at V and 9 bases at J, with 28 bases between. Per germline, CDR1 SQVTM and CDR2 ANQGSEA. The CDR3 region is CSVALSNGWGSHGEQFF. The CDR3 DNA reads as TGCAGCGTTGCGCTTTCCAACGGGTGGGGTAGTCACGGTGAGCAGTTCTTC.

V is TRBV28 and J is TRBJ1-2; a possible D gene is TRBD1 (6 bases). This CDR3 spans 13 amino acids. Per the germline V gene, CDR1 is MDHEN and CDR2 is SYDVKM. V was shortened by 6 bases and J by 2 bases, with 10 bases between the two germline ends. CDR3 region: CASRWQGNYGYTF. In nucleotides, the CDR3 is TGTGCCAGCAGATGGCAGGGGAACTATGGCTACACCTTC.

This CDR3 is CASSLQGLHTGELFF. CDR3 nucleotide sequence: TGTGCCAGCAGCTTACAGGGGTTGCACACCGGGGAGCTGTTTTTT. The chain is built from TRBV7-9 and TRBJ2-2, with D possibly TRBD1 on 6 matching bases. V was shortened by 2 bases and J by 3 bases, with 10 bases between the two germline ends. Germline V CDR1 and CDR2: SEHNR, FQNEAQ (reference sequence). The CDR3 is 15 amino acids.

The chain couples TRBV5-1 to TRBJ2-7; D tentatively fits TRBD1 or TRBD2 (6 bases each). The CDR3 consists of 14 residues. Trimming removed 0 bases from V and 5 bases from J, with 12 bases in between. The germline CDR1 and CDR2 sequences are SGHRS and YFSETQ. As DNA, the CDR3 is TGCGCCAGCAGCTTGGGTGGGGGGCTCGACGAGCAGTACTTC. This gives the protein CASSLGGGLDEQYF.

As to this clone: The junction does not match germline at one end; this may be a read error. The chain couples TRBV5-6 to TRBJ2-7; 9 bases align to TRBD2. Germline lookup yields CDR1 SGHDT and CDR2 YYEEEE. The CDR3 contains 13 residues. The CDR3 DNA sequence: TGTGCCAGCAGCTTTTCCGGCGGGGGGGAGTTTGACTTC. The encoded protein is CASSFSGGGEFDF.

The CDR3 coding sequence is TGTGCCAGCTCACCGGTCTCCGGCAGCAGTATCTCTGGAAACACCATATATTTT. It specifies CASSPVSGSSISGNTIYF. The rearrangement links TRBV18 to TRBJ1-3, with D unclear. Deletions cut 3 bases from V and 0 bases from J, with 18 bases between. Germline CDR1 reads KGHSH; CDR2 reads LQKENI. The CDR3 contains 18 residues.

The chain is built from TRBV6-5 and TRBJ1-3, with 7 bases matching TRBD1. In germline, CDR1 is MNHEY, CDR2 SVGAGI. The CDR3 spans 15 residues. With 5 bases clipped from V and 0 bases from J, the junction kept 4 bases outside the gene matches. CDR3 amino acids: CASSPTGSSGNTIYF. In nucleotides, the CDR3 is TGTGCCAGCAGTCCGACAGGGAGCTCTGGAAACACCATATATTTT.

The chain carries TRBV29-1 and TRBJ2-1; 16 bases line up with TRBD2. This CDR3 spans 18 amino acids. The ends lost 6 bases at V and 0 bases at J; junction bases unmatched: 8. CDR1 and CDR2 from the germline V gene are SQVTM and ANQGSEA. The CDR3 sequence is CSVLGTSGRGSSYNEQFF. CDR3 DNA: TGCAGCGTGCTCGGGACTAGCGGGAGGGGAAGCTCCTACAATGAGCAGTTCTTC.

The V call is TRBV4-2, the J call TRBJ1-1; 9 bases line up with TRBD1. Losses at the gene ends were 0 bases for V and 4 bases for J; bases not matched to a gene: 6. CDR3 length equals 16 residues. In germline, CDR1 is LGHNA, CDR2 YNFKEQ. For the CDR3, the DNA is TGTGCCAGCAGCCAAGATCCCGGGACAGGGAGCACTGAAGCTTTCTTT. Protein sequence: CASSQDPGTGSTEAFF.

The J gene is TRBJ2-1, the V gene TRBV7-3; D gene ambiguous. V lost 4 bases and J lost 5, with 12 bases in between. The CDR3 length is 14 residues. Germline V gene data show CDR1 as SGHTA and CDR2 as FQGTGA. CDR3 region: CASSSRVFNNEQFF. The CDR3 coding sequence is TGTGCCAGCAGCTCCCGGGTCTTTAACAATGAGCAGTTCTTC.

This clone has a single count. The chain uses TRBV30 and TRBJ1-1; D might be TRBD1 (5 bases). This CDR3 contains 13 residues. Trimming stripped 0 bases from V and 3 bases from J, with 8 bases between. CDR1 is GTSNPN and CDR2 is SVGIG in the germline V gene (reference sequence). CDR3 sequence reads: CAWSVRGDTEAFF. The CDR3 DNA sequence: TGTGCCTGGAGTGTAAGAGGGGACACTGAAGCTTTCTTT.

This clone was seen a handful of times. V gene TRBV19 combines with J gene TRBJ2-5; no definite D call. Germline-derived CDR1 and CDR2 are LNHDA and SQIVND (reference sequence). The CDR3 is 16 residues long. V was pared by 4 bases and J by 4 bases, with 19 bases between. In DNA form, the CDR3 reads TGTGCCAGTAGTACGAACCCCCCAGATCGTTCAGAGACCCAGTACTTC. It specifies CASSTNPPDRSETQYF.

The chain joins TRBV19 to TRBJ2-7; 12 nucleotides match TRBD2. Germline CDR1 is LNHDA and CDR2 is SQIVND (reference sequence). V shed 4 bases and J 4 bases; nucleotides not matched to a gene: 11. CDR3 length: 17 amino acids. The DNA for the CDR3 is TGTGCCAGTAGTACCCAAGTGCGGACTAGCGGGATGTACGAGCAGTACTTC. It translates to CASSTQVRTSGMYEQYF.

This rearrangement joins TRBV7-2 to TRBJ2-5; TRBD2 agrees at 8 bases. The CDR3 has 16 residues. Germline CDR1 SGHTA, CDR2 FQGNSA. Trimming at V came to 5 bases and at J to 1 base, leaving 9 bases not matched to a gene. The CDR3 loop is CASSLTSSGSQETQYF. The CDR3, as DNA: TGTGCCAGCAGCCTGACATCTAGCGGGTCCCAAGAGACCCAGTACTTC.

The rearrangement links TRBV29-1 to TRBJ1-5; D is perhaps TRBD1 (5 bases). The V gene's germline CDR1 is SQVTM and CDR2 ANQGSEA. This CDR3 has 13 residues. V lost 4 bases to trimming and J lost 2 bases, with 9 bases between them. CDR3 nucleotides: TGCAGCGTTGGGGGGGATGGCAATCAGCCCCAGCATTTT. This sequence encodes CSVGGDGNQPQHF. Full variable domain (outside the CDR3, taken from reference TRBV29-1 and TRBJ1-5): SAVISQKPSRDICQRGTSLTIQCQVDSQVTMMFWYRQQPGQSLTLIATANQGSEATYESGFVIDKFPISRPNLTFSTLTVSNMSPEDSSIYLCSVGGDGNQPQHFGDGTRLSIL.